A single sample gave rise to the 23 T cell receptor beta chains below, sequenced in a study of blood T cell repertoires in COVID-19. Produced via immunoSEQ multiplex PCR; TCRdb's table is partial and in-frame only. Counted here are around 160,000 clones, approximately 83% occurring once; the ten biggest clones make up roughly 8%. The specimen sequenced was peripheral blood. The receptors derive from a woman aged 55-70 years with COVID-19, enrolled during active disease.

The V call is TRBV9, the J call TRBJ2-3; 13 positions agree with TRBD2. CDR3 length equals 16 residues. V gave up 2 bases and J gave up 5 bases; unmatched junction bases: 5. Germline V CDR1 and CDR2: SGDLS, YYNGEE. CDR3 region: CASSVGLAGMGDTQYF. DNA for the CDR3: TGTGCCAGCAGCGTGGGACTAGCGGGGATGGGAGATACGCAGTATTTT.

The DNA of the CDR3 is TGTGCCAGTAGTGTTCCGGGCAATCAGCCCCAGCATTTT. It is translated as CASSVPGNQPQHF. This chain connects TRBV19 to TRBJ1-5; no clear D. Looked up from germline, CDR1 is LNHDA and CDR2 is SQIVND (reference sequence). The CDR3 is made up of 13 amino acids. The V end was cut by 5 bases, the J end by 2 bases, with 7 bases between.

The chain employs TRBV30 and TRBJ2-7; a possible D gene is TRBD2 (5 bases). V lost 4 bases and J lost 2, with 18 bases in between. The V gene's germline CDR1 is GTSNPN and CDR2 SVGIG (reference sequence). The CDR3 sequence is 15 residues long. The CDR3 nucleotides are TGTGCCTGGACCGAAGAGGGATCGTGGACCTACGAGCAGTACTTC. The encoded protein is CAWTEEGSWTYEQYF.

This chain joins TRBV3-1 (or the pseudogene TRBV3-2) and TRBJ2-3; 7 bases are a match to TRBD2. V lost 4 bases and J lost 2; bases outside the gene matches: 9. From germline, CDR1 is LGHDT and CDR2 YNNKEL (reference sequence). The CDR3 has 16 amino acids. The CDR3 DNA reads TGTGCCAGCAGCCTCAGCGGGGCCCATTTCACAGATACGCAGTATTTT. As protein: CASSLSGAHFTDTQYF.

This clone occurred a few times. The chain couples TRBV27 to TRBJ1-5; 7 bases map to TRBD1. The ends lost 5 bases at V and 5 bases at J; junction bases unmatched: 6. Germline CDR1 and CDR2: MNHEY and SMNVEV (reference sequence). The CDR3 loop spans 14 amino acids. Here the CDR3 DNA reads TGTGCCAGCAGTCTACAGGGGTCTCATCAGCCCCAGCATTTT. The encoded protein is CASSLQGSHQPQHF.

The CDR3 DNA sequence: TGCGCCAGCAGCCAAGAGGTTTGGGGGGACACAGATACGCAGTATTTT. Translating gives CASSQEVWGDTDTQYF. This chain uses TRBV4-3 with TRBJ2-3; the D gene is possibly TRBD2 (6 bases). The V end lost 0 bases, the J end lost 2 bases, and 12 bases lay between the germline ends. CDR3 length: 16 amino acids. CDR1 LGHNA and CDR2 YSLEER come from the germline V gene.

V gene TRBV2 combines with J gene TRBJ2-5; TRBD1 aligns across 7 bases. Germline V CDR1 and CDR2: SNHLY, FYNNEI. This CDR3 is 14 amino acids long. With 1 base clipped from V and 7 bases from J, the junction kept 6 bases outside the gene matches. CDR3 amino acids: CASSEGQGEATQYF. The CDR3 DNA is TGTGCCAGCAGTGAAGGACAGGGTGAAGCGACCCAGTACTTC.

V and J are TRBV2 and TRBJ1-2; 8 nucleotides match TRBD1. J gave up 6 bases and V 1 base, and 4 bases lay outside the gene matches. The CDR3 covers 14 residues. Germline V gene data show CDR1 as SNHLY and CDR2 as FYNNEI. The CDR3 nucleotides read TGTGCCAGCAGTGAAGGGACAGGGTTAGATGGCTACACCTTC. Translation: CASSEGTGLDGYTF.

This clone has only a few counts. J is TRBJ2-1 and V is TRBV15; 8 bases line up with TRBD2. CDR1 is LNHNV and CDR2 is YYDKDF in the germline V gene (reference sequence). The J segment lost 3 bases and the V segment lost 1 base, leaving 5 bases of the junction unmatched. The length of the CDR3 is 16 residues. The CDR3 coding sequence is TGTGCCACCAGCAGAGGCCCGGGGGGGAACTACAATGAGCAGTTCTTC. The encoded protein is CATSRGPGGNYNEQFF.

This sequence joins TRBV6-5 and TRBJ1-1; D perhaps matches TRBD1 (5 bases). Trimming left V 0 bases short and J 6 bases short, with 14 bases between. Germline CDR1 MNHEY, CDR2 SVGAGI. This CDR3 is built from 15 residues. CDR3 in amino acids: CASSYSPGWGAEAFF. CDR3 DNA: TGTGCCAGCAGTTACTCTCCAGGTTGGGGGGCTGAAGCTTTCTTT.

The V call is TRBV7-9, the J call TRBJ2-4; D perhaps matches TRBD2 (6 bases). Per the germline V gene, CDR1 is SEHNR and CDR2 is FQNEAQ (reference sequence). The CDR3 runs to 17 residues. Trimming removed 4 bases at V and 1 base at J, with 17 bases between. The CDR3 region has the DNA TGTGCCAGCAGCTATCGTTGGGGGGTGACGGCCAAAAACATTCAGTACTTC. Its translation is CASSYRWGVTAKNIQYF.

Here the CDR3 reads CASSAGQGGFGYTF. CDR3 DNA sequence: TGCGCCAGCAGCGCAGGACAGGGGGGCTTTGGCTACACCTTC. The rearrangement links TRBV5-1 to TRBJ1-2; 10 bases agree with TRBD1. J lost 7 bases, V lost 4 bases, and 7 bases had no gene match. Germline values: CDR1 SGHRS, CDR2 YFSETQ. The length of the CDR3 is 14 residues.

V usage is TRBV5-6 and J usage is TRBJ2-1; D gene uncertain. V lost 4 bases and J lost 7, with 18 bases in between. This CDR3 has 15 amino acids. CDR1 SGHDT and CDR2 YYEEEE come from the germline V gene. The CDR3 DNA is TGTGCCAGCAGCCCCCCCGGTGGGCCAGATAATGAGCAGTTCTTC. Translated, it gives CASSPPGGPDNEQFF.

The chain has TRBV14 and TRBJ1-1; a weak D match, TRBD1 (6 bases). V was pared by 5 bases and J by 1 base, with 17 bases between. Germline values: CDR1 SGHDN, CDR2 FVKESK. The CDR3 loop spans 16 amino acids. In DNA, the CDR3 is TGTGCCAGCAGCATGTCTAGGGTCAGGGGGAACACTGAAGCTTTCTTT. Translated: CASSMSRVRGNTEAFF.

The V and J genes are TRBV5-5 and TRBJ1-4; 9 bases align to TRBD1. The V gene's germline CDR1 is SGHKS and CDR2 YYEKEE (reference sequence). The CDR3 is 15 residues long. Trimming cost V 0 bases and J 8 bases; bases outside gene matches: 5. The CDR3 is CASSLGGQGLEKLFF. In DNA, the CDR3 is TGTGCCAGCAGCTTGGGGGGACAGGGCTTGGAAAAACTGTTTTTT.

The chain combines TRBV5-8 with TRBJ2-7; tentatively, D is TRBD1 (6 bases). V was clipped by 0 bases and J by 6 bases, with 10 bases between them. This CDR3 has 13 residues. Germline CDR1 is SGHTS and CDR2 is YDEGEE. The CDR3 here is CASSLGQASEQYF. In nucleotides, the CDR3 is TGTGCCAGCAGCTTGGGACAGGCCTCCGAGCAGTACTTC.

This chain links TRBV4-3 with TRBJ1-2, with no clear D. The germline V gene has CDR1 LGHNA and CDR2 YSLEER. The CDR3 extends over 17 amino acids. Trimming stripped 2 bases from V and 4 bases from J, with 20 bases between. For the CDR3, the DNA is TGCGCCAGCAGCCAATGGAAAGGGCTCGAGGGCGGCTATGGCTACACCTTC. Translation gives CASSQWKGLEGGYGYTF.

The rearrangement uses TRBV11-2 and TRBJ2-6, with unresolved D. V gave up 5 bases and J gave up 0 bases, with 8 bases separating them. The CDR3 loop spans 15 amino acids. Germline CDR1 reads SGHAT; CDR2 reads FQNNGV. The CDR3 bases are TGTGCCAGCAGCCTCCGAGGCTCTGGGGCCAACGTCCTGACTTTC. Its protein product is CASSLRGSGANVLTF.

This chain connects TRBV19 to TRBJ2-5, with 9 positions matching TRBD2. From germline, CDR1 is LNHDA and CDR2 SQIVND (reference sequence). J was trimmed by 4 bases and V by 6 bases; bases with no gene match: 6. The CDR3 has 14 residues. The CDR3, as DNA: TGTGCCAGTAGGCTAGCGGGGAACGTAGAGACCCAGTACTTC. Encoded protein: CASRLAGNVETQYF.

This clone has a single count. CDR3 sequence (DNA): TGTGCCAGCAGTCCCAGGGGTTCAGCTTTCTTT. Protein: CASSPRGSAFF. The chain uses TRBV28 and TRBJ1-1; D possibly corresponds to TRBD1 (6 bases). With 5 bases removed from V and 10 bases from J, the gap between germline ends came to 11 bases. CDR3 length equals 11 residues. Germline CDR1 MDHEN, CDR2 SYDVKM.

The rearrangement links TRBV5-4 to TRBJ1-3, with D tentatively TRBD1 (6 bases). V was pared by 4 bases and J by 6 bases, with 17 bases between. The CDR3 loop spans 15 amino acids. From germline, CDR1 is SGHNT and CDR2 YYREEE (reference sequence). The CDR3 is CASSGSRTVENTIYF. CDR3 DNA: TGTGCCAGCAGCGGCAGCCGGACAGTCGAAAACACCATATATTTT.

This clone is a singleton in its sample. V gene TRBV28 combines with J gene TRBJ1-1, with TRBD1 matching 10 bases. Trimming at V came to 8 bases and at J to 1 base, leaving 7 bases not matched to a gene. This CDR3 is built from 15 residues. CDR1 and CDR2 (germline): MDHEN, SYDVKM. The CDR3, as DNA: TGTGCCAGCTTGACAGGGGGCGAGCGGAACACTGAAGCTTTCTTT. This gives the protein CASLTGGERNTEAFF. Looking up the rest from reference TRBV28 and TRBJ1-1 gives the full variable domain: DVKVTQSSRYLVKRTGEKVFLECVQDMDHENMFWYRQDPGLGLRLIYFSYDVKMKEKGDIPEGYSVSREKKERFSLILESASTNQTSMYLCASLTGGERNTEAFFGQGTRLTVV.

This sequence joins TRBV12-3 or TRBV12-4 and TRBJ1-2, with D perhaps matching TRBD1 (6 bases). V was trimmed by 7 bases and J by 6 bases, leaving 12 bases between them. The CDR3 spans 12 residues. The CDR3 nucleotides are TGTGCCAGCATGGGGGGGCAGGATGGCTACACCTTC. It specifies CASMGGQDGYTF.